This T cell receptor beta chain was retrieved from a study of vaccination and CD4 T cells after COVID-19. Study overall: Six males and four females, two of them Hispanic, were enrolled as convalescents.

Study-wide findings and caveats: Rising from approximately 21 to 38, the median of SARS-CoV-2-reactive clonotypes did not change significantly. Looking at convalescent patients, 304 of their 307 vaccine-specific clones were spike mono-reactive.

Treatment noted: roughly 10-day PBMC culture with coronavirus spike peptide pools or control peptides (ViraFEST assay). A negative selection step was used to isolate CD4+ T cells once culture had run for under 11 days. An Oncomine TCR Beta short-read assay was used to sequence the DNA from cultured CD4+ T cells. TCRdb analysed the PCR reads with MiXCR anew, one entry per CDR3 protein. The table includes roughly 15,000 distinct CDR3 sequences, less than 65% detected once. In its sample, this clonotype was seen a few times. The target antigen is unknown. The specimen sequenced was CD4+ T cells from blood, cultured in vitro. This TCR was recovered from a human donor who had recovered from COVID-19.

In DNA form, the CDR3 reads TGCGCCAGCAGCTTGGGGGTGGGCCTCAGGGAGCCCCAGCATTTT. This encodes CASSLGVGLREPQHF. The rearrangement links TRBV5-1 to TRBJ1-5; D is possibly TRBD1 (5 bases). This CDR3 is 15 amino acids long. Trimming shortened V by 0 bases and J by 8 bases, and 15 bases separated the two germline ends. CDR1 is SGHRS, CDR2 YFSETQ, per germline.